A selection of T cell receptor beta chains follows, all from one sample in a study of identical twins. MiXCR was run by TCRdb on the 5' RACE reads, yielding one entry per CDR3 protein. This table holds fewer than 900,000 distinct CDR3 sequences, 21% found once. The sample was also linked to a second study, of T cells expressing NK-cell markers.

The sequenced sample consisted of PBMCs. The receptor source for this set is a young woman in good health. Both conserved end residues are part of each CDR3. The D gene is left open where the match is weak. Clone size is given for some rows only: seen once, a few or many times, or a class if the clone is expanded.

TRBJ1-5 | TRBD1 | TRBV3-1 | NA | CASSHRGTSNQPQHF | TGTGCCAGCAGTCACAGGGGGACCAGCAATCAGCCCCAGCATTTT
TRBJ2-7 | NA | TRBV21-1 | NA | CASSPRPGAGVHEQYF | TGTGCCAGCAGCCCCCGGCCAGGTGCCGGGGTCCACGAGCAGTACTTC
TRBJ2-1 | NA | TRBV13 | many | CASSLSGRDEQFF | TGTGCCAGCAGCTTGTCGGGGCGGGATGAGCAGTTCTTC
TRBJ2-1 | TRBD1 | TRBV28 | NA | CATDGRDRGKNEQFF | TGTGCCACGGACGGTCGGGACAGGGGAAAAAATGAGCAGTTCTTC
TRBJ2-2 | NA | TRBV3-1 | NA | CASSQRGNGELFF | TGTGCCAGCAGCCAAAGAGGGAACGGGGAGCTGTTTTTT
TRBJ2-5 | NA | TRBV6-6 | few | CASSYGTLETQYF | TGTGCCAGCAGTTACGGGACGTTAGAGACCCAGTACTTC
TRBJ1-5 | NA | TRBV29-1 | many | CSGRDGNQPQHF | TGCAGCGGTAGGGACGGCAATCAGCCCCAGCATTTT
TRBJ2-3 | NA | TRBV15 | few | CATSRARDTQYF | TGTGCCACCAGCAGAGCGCGGGATACGCAGTATTTT
TRBJ1-1 | NA | TRBV7-9 | few | CASSLGSRGAFF | TGTGCCAGCAGCTTAGGAAGCAGGGGTGCTTTCTTT
TRBJ2-3 | NA | TRBV5-1 | NA | CASSLPRGGAGGTDTQYF | TGCGCCAGCAGCTTGCCGCGTGGAGGGGCAGGGGGCACAGATACGCAGTATTTT
TRBJ2-2 | TRBD2 | TRBV9 | few | CASSPPGGLTGELFF | TGTGCCAGCAGCCCACCGGGGGGACTTACCGGGGAGCTGTTTTTT
TRBJ1-5 | NA | TRBV7-2 | NA | CASSASYGTNQPQHF | TGTGCCAGCAGCGCGTCCTACGGGACGAATCAGCCCCAGCATTTT
TRBJ1-2 | TRBD1 | TRBV20-1 | NA | CSARDPGQGDYGYTF | TGCAGTGCTAGAGACCCCGGACAGGGTGACTATGGCTACACCTTC
TRBJ2-1 | NA | TRBV5-6 | few | CASILTGLRVNNEQFF | TGTGCCAGCATCCTTACGGGGCTCAGGGTGAACAATGAGCAGTTCTTC
TRBJ1-1 | TRBD1 | TRBV5-5 | NA | CASSTYRGEAFF | TGTGCCAGCAGCACCTACAGGGGTGAAGCTTTCTTT
TRBJ2-7 | TRBD1 | TRBV20-1 | NA | CSARSGDSVYEQYF | TGCAGTGCTAGGTCCGGGGACAGCGTCTACGAGCAGTACTTC